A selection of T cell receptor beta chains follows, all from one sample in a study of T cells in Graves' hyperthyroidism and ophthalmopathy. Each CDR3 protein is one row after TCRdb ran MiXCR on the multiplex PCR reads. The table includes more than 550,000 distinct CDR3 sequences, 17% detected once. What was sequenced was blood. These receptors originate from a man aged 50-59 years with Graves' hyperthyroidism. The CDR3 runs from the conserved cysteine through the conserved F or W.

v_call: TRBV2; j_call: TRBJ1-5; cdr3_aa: CASRDYRGNSNQPQHF
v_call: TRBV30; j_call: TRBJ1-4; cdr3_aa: CAWSEYRGLFEKLFF
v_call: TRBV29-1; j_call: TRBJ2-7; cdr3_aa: CSATGQTYEQYF
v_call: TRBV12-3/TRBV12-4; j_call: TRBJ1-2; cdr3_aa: CASSSNVVGRLYTF
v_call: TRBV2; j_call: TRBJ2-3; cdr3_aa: CASSEGAGRPTDTQYF
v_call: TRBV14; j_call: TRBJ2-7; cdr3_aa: CASSEGLEQYF
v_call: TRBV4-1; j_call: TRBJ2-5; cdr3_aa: CASSQTDREETQYF
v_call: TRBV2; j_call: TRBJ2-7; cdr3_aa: CASRRDRTGVYEQYF
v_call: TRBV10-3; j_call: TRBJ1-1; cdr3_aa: CAIATGMNTEAFF
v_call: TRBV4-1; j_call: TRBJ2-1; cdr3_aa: CASSQETRTSYNEQFF
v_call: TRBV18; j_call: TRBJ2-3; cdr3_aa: CASSPGRDTQYF
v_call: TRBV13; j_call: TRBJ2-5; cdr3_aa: CASSRGGNQETQYF
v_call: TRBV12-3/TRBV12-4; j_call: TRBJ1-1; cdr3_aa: CASSFAGMNTEAFF
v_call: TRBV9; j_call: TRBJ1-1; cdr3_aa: CASSGEGTWNTEAFF
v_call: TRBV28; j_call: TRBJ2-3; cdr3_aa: CASSTPPGGGTGGDTQYF
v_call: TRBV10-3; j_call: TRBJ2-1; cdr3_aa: CAISESTRTSGYNEQFF
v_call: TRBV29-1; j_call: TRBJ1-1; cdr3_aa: CSVEPGGGTEAFF
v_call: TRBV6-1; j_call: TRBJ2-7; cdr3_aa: CASSTPGPSYEQYF
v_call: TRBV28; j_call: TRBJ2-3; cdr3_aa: CASSPKIRAAPDPRTDTQYF
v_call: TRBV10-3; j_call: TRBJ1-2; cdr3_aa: CAISELQGTRVGYTF
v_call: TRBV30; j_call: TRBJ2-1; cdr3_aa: CAWSEHNEQFF
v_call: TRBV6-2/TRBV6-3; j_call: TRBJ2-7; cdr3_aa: CASSYPTLSGGFEQYF
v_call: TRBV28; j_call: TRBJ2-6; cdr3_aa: CASSPWDSMFRTGANVLTF
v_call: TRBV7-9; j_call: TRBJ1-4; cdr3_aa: CASSQRVADANEKLFF
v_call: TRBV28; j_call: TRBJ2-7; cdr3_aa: CASRPTGSSYEQYF
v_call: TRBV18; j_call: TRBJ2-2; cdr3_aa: CASSPPSTPFGGELFF
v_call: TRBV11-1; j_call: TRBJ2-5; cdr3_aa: CASSLFGQPQETQYF
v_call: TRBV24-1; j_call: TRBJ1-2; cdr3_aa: CATSDPGYGYTF